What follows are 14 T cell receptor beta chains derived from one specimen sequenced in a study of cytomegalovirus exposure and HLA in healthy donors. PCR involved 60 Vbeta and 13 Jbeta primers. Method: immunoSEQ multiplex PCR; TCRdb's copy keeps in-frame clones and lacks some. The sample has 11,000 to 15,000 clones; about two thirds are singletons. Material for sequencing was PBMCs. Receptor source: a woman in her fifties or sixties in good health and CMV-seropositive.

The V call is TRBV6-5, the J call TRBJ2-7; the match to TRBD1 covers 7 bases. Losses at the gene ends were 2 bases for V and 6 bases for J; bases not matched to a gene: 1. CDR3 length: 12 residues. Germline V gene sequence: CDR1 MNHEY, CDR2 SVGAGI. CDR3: CASSYAGGEQYF. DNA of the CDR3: TGTGCCAGCAGTTACGCAGGGGGCGAGCAGTACTTC.

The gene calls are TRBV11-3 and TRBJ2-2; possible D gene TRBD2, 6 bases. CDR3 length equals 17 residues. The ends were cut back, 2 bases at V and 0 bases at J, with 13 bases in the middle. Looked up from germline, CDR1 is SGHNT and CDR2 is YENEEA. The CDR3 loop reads CASSLLPGLTNTGELFF. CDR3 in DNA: TGTGCCAGCAGCTTACTGCCGGGACTTACGAACACCGGGGAGCTGTTTTTT.

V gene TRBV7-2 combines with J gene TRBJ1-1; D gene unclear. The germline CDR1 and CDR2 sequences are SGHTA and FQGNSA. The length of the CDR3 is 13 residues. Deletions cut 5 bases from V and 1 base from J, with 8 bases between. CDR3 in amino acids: CASSNSGNTEAFF. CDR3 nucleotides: TGTGCCAGCAGCAACAGTGGGAACACTGAAGCTTTCTTT.

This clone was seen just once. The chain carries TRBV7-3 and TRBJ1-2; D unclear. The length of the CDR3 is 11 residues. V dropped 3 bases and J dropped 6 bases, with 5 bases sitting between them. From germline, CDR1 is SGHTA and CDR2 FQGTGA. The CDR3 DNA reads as TGTGCCAGCAGCTTGGGAGATGGCTACACCTTC. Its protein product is CASSLGDGYTF.

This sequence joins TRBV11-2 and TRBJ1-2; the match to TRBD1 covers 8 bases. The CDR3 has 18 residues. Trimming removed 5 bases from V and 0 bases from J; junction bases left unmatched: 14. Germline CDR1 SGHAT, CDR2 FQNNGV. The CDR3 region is CASSLRDRPQLSNYGYTF. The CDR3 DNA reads TGTGCCAGCAGCCTTAGGGACAGGCCGCAGCTATCTAACTATGGCTACACCTTC.

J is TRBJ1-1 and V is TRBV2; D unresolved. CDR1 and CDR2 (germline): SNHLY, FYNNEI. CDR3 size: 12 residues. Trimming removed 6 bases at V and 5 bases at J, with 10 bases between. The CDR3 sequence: CASSGVLTEAFF. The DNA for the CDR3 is TGTGCCAGCAGCGGGGTTTTGACTGAAGCTTTCTTT. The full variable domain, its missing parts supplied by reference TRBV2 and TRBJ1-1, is EPEVTQTPSHQVTQMGQEVILRCVPISNHLYFYWYRQILGQKVEFLVSFYNNEISEKSEIFDDQFSVERPDGSNFTLKIRSTKLEDSAMYFCASSGVLTEAFFGQGTRLTVV.

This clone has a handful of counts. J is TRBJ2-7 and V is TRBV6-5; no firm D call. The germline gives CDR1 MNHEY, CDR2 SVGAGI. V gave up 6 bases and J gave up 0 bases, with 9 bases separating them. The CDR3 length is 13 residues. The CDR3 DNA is TGTGCCAGCAGGAGGCGCGACTCCTACGAGCAGTACTTC. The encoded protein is CASRRRDSYEQYF.

This chain's CDR3 is CASSLSSYEQYF. The CDR3 DNA reads as TGTGCCAGCAGCCTTAGCTCCTACGAGCAGTACTTC. The rearrangement joins TRBV14 to TRBJ2-7, with D unresolved. The CDR3 runs to 12 residues. V was pared by 4 bases and J by 0 bases, with 4 bases between. The germline V gene has CDR1 SGHDN and CDR2 FVKESK.

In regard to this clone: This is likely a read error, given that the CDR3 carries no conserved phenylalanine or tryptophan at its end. DNA of the CDR3: TGTGCCAGCAGTGAATTGGGGGGGTTAGGTAAAGCTTTCGTT. Translation: CASSELGGLGKAFV. The chain couples TRBV25-1 to TRBJ1-1; tentatively, D is TRBD1 (5 bases). This CDR3 is built from 14 residues. Trimming took off 1 base at V and 9 bases at J, with 15 bases between the two ends. CDR1 MGHDK and CDR2 SYGVNS come from the germline V gene.

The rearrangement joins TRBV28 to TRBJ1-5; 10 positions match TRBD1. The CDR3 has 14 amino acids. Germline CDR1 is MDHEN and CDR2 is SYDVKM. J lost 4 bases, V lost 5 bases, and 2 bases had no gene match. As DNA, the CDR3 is TGTGCCAGCAGTCTGGGACAGGGGAATCAGCCCCAGCATTTT. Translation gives CASSLGQGNQPQHF.

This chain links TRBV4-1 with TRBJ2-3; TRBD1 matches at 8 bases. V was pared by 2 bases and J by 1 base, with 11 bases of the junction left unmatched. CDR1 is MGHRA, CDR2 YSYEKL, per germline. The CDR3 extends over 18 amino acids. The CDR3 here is CASSQKGPTGGRTDTQYF. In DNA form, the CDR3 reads TGCGCCAGCAGCCAAAAGGGCCCTACAGGGGGTCGCACAGATACGCAGTATTTT.

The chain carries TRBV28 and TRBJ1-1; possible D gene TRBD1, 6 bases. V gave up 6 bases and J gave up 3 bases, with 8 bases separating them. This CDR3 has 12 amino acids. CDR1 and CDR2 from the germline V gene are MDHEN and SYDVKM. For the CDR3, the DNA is TGTGCCAGCAGGGGGGGGCACACTGAAGCTTTCTTT. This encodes CASRGGHTEAFF.

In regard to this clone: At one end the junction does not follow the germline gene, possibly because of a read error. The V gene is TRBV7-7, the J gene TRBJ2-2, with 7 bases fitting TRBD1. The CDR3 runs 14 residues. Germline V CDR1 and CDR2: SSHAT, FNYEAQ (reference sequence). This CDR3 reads CASSPGQVFGELFF. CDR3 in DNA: TGTGCTAGCAGCCCCGGACAGGTGTTCGGGGAGCTGTTTTTT.

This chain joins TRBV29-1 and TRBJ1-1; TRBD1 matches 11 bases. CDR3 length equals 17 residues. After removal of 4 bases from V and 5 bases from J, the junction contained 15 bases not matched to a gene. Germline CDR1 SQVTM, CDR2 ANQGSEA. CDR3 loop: CSVGTPGQGGPRTEAFF. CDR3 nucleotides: TGCAGCGTTGGAACCCCGGGACAGGGGGGACCAAGGACTGAAGCTTTCTTT. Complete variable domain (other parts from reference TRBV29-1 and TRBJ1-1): SAVISQKPSRDICQRGTSLTIQCQVDSQVTMMFWYRQQPGQSLTLIATANQGSEATYESGFVIDKFPISRPNLTFSTLTVSNMSPEDSSIYLCSVGTPGQGGPRTEAFFGQGTRLTVV.